The 6 T cell receptor beta chains listed next were all sequenced from one sample in a study of regulatory T cells in long-lasting Graves disease. Libraries of TCR beta came from iRepertoire HTBI primers plus Arm-PCR of CDR3 regions. A single record per CDR3 protein comes from TCRdb applying MiXCR to the multiplex PCR reads. This sample has 400,000 to 500,000 distinct CDR3 sequences, with around 20% found just once. Indicated time point: persistent/refractory GD, antithyroid drugs over 5 years with positive TRAb. From PBMCs, RNA was extracted and then used to make the TCR library. The sample consisted of peripheral blood mononuclear cells (PBMCs), taken when the disease was refractory, from a patient treated with antithyroid drugs. These TCRs come from a female donor with Graves disease.

The rearrangement uses TRBV6-2 or TRBV6-3 and TRBJ1-1; no firm D call. The V and J ends lost 0 bases and 6 bases respectively, with 11 bases between them. Germline V gene sequence: CDR1 MNHEY, CDR2 SVGEGT. There are 14 residues in the CDR3. CDR3 coding DNA: TGTGCCAGCAGTTACTCTCGGGGATCGGCTGAAGCTTTCTTT. This sequence encodes CASSYSRGSAEAFF.

This clonotype has ten or more counts. This sequence joins TRBV12-3 or TRBV12-4 and TRBJ1-5, with 8 nucleotides matching TRBD1. This CDR3 is built from 15 residues. V lost 6 bases to trimming and J lost 4 bases; unmatched junction nucleotides: 8. The CDR3 reads CASSDGQGENQPQHF. DNA of the CDR3: TGTGCCAGCAGCGACGGACAGGGTGAGAATCAGCCCCAGCATTTT.

The chain links TRBV7-9 to TRBJ2-5; 7 bases agree with TRBD2. Germline CDR1 and CDR2: SEHNR and FQNEAQ (reference sequence). CDR3 length equals 14 residues. The V and J ends lost 5 bases and 7 bases, in that order; junction bases with no gene match: 10. CDR3 protein: CASSARTRDGTQYF. CDR3 bases: TGTGCCAGCAGCGCAAGGACTAGGGATGGGACCCAGTACTTC.

This chain connects TRBV20-1 to TRBJ2-7, with D perhaps TRBD1 (6 bases). CDR3 size: 14 residues. Per the germline V gene, CDR1 is DFQATT and CDR2 is SNEGSKA (reference sequence). Trimming cost V 0 bases and J 8 bases, with 17 bases left between them. CDR3 nucleotides: TGCAGTGCTAGAGATCAAGGACTCTGGGACAAGCAGTACTTC. Protein: CSARDQGLWDKQYF.

The chain has TRBV6-1 and TRBJ1-3; no clear D. V lost 6 bases and J lost 0, with 12 bases in between. The CDR3 runs to 15 residues. CDR1 is MNHNS, CDR2 SASEGT, per germline. The CDR3 DNA follows: TGTGCCAGCAGGGTCTCTTCTAGCTCTGGAAACACCATATATTTT. The encoded protein is CASRVSSSSGNTIYF.

In its sample, this clonotype was seen many times. The chain has TRBV30 and TRBJ1-2; 11 bases are a match to TRBD1. The CDR3 is 15 amino acids. V was pared by 2 bases and J by 8 bases, with 10 bases of the junction left unmatched. The germline CDR1 and CDR2 sequences are GTSNPN and SVGIG (reference sequence). In nucleotides, the CDR3 is TGTGCCTGGAGTCCGGCGGACAGGGGGCCTTGGGGCTACACCTTC. Protein sequence: CAWSPADRGPWGYTF.